This T cell receptor (beta chain) comes out of a study of cytomegalovirus exposure and HLA in healthy donors. Study findings and constraints: Through in vitro validation, a few CMV-associated chains were shown to be specific for CMV antigens. The study labeled about 160 TCR beta chains cytomegalovirus-associated. In the 90 to 150 validation repertoires, under 95% of cluster scores exceeded 0, per a later analysis.

Germline V lookup: CDR1 SEHNR, CDR2 FQNEAQ (reference sequence). Trimming removed 0 bases from V and 6 bases from J, with 13 bases in between. This CDR3 spans 15 amino acids. For this clone: No antigen is known for it.

Assay used: immunoSEQ multiplex PCR; TCRdb lists only in-frame clones, some missing. The table lists about 160,000 clones, approximately 84% of them singletons. This TCR was recovered from a man aged 25 to 40 in good health and CMV-seropositive. The sample consisted of PBMCs. The rearrangement joins TRBV7-9 to TRBJ2-3; D is possibly TRBD1 (6 bases). The CDR3 sequence is CASSLASLTGDTQYF. CDR3 bases: TGTGCCAGCAGCTTAGCGAGCCTTACAGGGGATACGCAGTATTTT. Full variable domain (rest looked up from reference TRBV7-9 and TRBJ2-3): DTGVSQNPRHKITKRGQNVTFRCDPISEHNRLYWYRQTLGQGPEFLTYFQNEAQLEKSRLLSDRFSAERPKGSFSTLEIQRTEQGDSAMYLCASSLASLTGDTQYFGPGTRLTVL.